The 32 T cell receptor beta chains in this list originate from one sample, sequenced in a study of blood T cell repertoires in COVID-19. Using immunoSEQ multiplex PCR, the repertoire was profiled, and TCRdb retains in-frame clones only, with some absent. The sample includes 650,000 to 800,000 clones, about 87% of them seen just once. The sample consisted of peripheral blood. The source is a woman aged 18-35 years with acute or convalescent COVID-19.

The chain joins TRBV24-1 to TRBJ2-1, with D possibly being TRBD2 (5 bases). In germline, CDR1 is KGHDR, CDR2 SFDVKD. This CDR3 comprises 17 residues. The ends were cut back, 0 bases at V and 7 bases at J, with 18 bases in the middle. The CDR3, as DNA: TGTGCCACCAGTGATTTGGGTCCGGGTGAGGGTTGGAATGAGCAGTTCTTC. Protein product: CATSDLGPGEGWNEQFF.

The rearrangement uses TRBV19 and TRBJ1-3; weak D call: TRBD1 (6 bases). V was cut by 4 bases and J by 2 bases, with 12 bases left in between. CDR1 is LNHDA and CDR2 is SQIVND in the germline V gene (reference sequence). The CDR3 has 15 amino acids. The chain's CDR3 is CASSTTYRAGNTIYF. The CDR3 bases are TGTGCCAGTAGTACAACTTACAGGGCTGGAAACACCATATATTTT.

Concerning this clone itself: Other DNA sequences of this sample code for an identical CDR3. The chain couples TRBV7-3 to TRBJ1-1; a weak D match, TRBD1 (6 bases). The germline V gene has CDR1 SGHTA and CDR2 FQGTGA. Trimming cost V 5 bases and J 1 base, with 8 bases left between them. The CDR3 runs 13 residues. The CDR3 is CASSPGQNTEAFF. Written as DNA, the CDR3 is TGTGCCAGCAGCCCGGGACAGAACACTGAAGCTTTCTTT.

The gene calls are TRBV3-1 (or the pseudogene TRBV3-2) and TRBJ1-5; D uncertain. The CDR3 is made up of 15 amino acids. The V gene's germline CDR1 is LGHDT and CDR2 YNNKEL (reference sequence). Trimming took off 1 base at V and 0 bases at J, with 7 bases between the two ends. CDR3 DNA sequence: TGTGCCAGCAGCCAAGTTTGGAGTAGCAATCAGCCCCAGCATTTT. Its protein product is CASSQVWSSNQPQHF.

This chain connects TRBV30 to TRBJ1-6; D is uncertain. Germline V CDR1 and CDR2: GTSNPN, SVGIG (reference sequence). V lost 1 base and J lost 8, with 9 bases in between. This CDR3 spans 13 amino acids. Written as DNA, the CDR3 is TGTGCCTGGAGTGAAACAGATTATTCACCCCTCCACTTT. Its protein product is CAWSETDYSPLHF.

The chain is built from TRBV7-9 and TRBJ1-6; 8 nucleotides match TRBD1. The CDR3 length is 15 residues. Germline CDR1 is SEHNR and CDR2 is FQNEAQ (reference sequence). Trimming cost V 0 bases and J 9 bases; bases outside gene matches: 4. The CDR3 DNA reads as TGTGCCAGCAGCTTAGCCCCAGGGGGCGGTTCACCCCTCCACTTT. It encodes CASSLAPGGGSPLHF.

This chain links TRBV18 with TRBJ1-4, with a tentative D call TRBD1 (6 bases). Trimming removed 5 bases at V and 4 bases at J, with 14 bases between. The CDR3 is 15 amino acids. The V gene's germline CDR1 is KGHSH and CDR2 LQKENI. The DNA of the CDR3 is TGTGCCAGCTCAGAGAACCAGGGGAATAATGAAAAACTGTTTTTT. Translated, it gives CASSENQGNNEKLFF.

With regard to this clone: The sample contains more than one DNA sequence encoding this CDR3. The chain carries TRBV24-1 and TRBJ2-7; 7 bases match TRBD1. J gave up 6 bases and V 3 bases, and 4 bases lay outside the gene matches. The germline V gene has CDR1 KGHDR and CDR2 SFDVKD. The CDR3 is 13 residues long. The CDR3 DNA reads TGTGCCACCAGTGATCTGGCAGGGGGCGAGCAGTACTTC. Amino acids: CATSDLAGGEQYF.

This clone was seen only once. The chain is built from TRBV19 and TRBJ2-2, with TRBD1 matching over 8 bases. The CDR3 runs to 15 residues. The V segment lost 4 bases and the J segment 5 bases; nucleotides outside the gene matches: 6. CDR1 LNHDA and CDR2 SQIVND come from the germline V gene (reference sequence). Here the CDR3 reads CASSRPGQETGELFF. DNA of the CDR3: TGTGCCAGTAGTAGACCGGGACAGGAGACCGGGGAGCTGTTTTTT.

This clone was counted only a few times. The chain joins TRBV10-1 to TRBJ1-2, with D maybe TRBD1 (6 bases). Germline CDR1 reads WNHNN; CDR2 reads SYGVQD (reference sequence). Trimming removed 5 bases from V and 4 bases from J, with 23 bases in between. The CDR3 contains 17 residues. The CDR3 bases are TGCGCCAGCAGTCCAGGACAGCCATTCGGCTTCCCCTATGGCTACACCTTC. Its protein is CASSPGQPFGFPYGYTF.

The chain has TRBV6-5 and TRBJ1-5; D call uncertain. The CDR3 has 14 residues. The germline V and J ends were trimmed by 8 bases and 0 bases, with 11 bases remaining between them. Germline lookup yields CDR1 MNHEY and CDR2 SVGAGI. This chain's CDR3 is CASSDRVSNQPQHF. The CDR3 region has the DNA TGTGCCAGCTCGGATCGGGTTAGCAATCAGCCCCAGCATTTT.

This rearrangement joins TRBV5-1 to TRBJ2-1, with a possible D match to TRBD2 (7 bases). Germline CDR1 reads SGHRS; CDR2 reads YFSETQ. This CDR3 spans 14 amino acids. The V gene lost 4 bases and the J gene lost 6 bases, with 14 bases spanning the gap. Here the CDR3 reads CASSLSGGFNEQFF. The CDR3 coding sequence is TGCGCCAGCAGCCTGTCGGGGGGCTTCAATGAGCAGTTCTTC. Using reference TRBV5-1 and TRBJ2-1 for the parts outside the CDR3, the full variable domain is KAGVTQTPRYLIKTRGQQVTLSCSPISGHRSVSWYQQTPGQGLQFLFEYFSETQRNKGNFPGRFSGRQFSNSRSEMNVSTLELGDSALYLCASSLSGGFNEQFFGPGTRLTVL.

The genes are TRBV4-1 and TRBJ1-4; 9 bases are a match to TRBD1. CDR3 length equals 19 residues. The V and J ends lost 0 bases and 8 bases, in that order; junction bases with no gene match: 16. The germline gives CDR1 MGHRA, CDR2 YSYEKL. This CDR3 is CASSQDPRDRVLGDEKLFF. The CDR3 bases are TGCGCCAGCAGCCAAGATCCGCGGGACAGGGTACTAGGAGACGAAAAACTGTTTTTT.

The chain couples TRBV27 to TRBJ2-2; D gene uncertain. CDR3 length: 14 residues. Trimming stripped 5 bases from V and 2 bases from J, with 9 bases between. The germline gives CDR1 MNHEY, CDR2 SMNVEV (reference sequence). This chain's CDR3 is CASSQGDNTGELFF. Written as DNA, the CDR3 is TGTGCCAGCAGTCAAGGAGATAACACCGGGGAGCTGTTTTTT.

The gene calls are TRBV5-1 and TRBJ2-1; the match to TRBD1 covers 7 bases. This CDR3 region has 12 residues. Germline V gene sequence: CDR1 SGHRS, CDR2 YFSETQ. V trimming: 4 bases; J trimming: 15 bases; junction bases outside the gene matches: 10. The CDR3 DNA is TGCGCCAGCAGCCCGACCGCGGACAGGCTGTTCTTC. It specifies CASSPTADRLFF.

The rearrangement joins TRBV5-1 to TRBJ2-2; possible D gene TRBD2, 6 bases. This CDR3 region has 18 residues. Per germline, CDR1 SGHRS and CDR2 YFSETQ. V lost 4 bases and J lost 0, with 19 bases in between. The CDR3: CASSPRRVGGPNTGELFF. The CDR3 DNA follows: TGCGCCAGCAGCCCCAGGAGGGTTGGCGGCCCGAACACCGGGGAGCTGTTTTTT.

CDR3 sequence reads: CASSLFATPNYGYTF. Here the CDR3 DNA reads TGTGCCAGCAGCTTATTTGCAACACCCAACTATGGCTACACCTTC. The chain combines TRBV7-6 with TRBJ1-2; D not resolved. V lost 2 bases, J lost 2 bases, and 12 bases lay in between. The germline gives CDR1 SGHVS, CDR2 FNYEAQ. The CDR3 totals 15 residues.

V gene TRBV5-8 combines with J gene TRBJ1-1, with D possibly matching TRBD1 (5 bases). The V gene's germline CDR1 is SGHTS and CDR2 YDEGEE. The CDR3 runs 14 residues. Trimming left V 3 bases short and J 3 bases short, with 12 bases between. Here the CDR3 reads CASSSLGRDTEAFF. The CDR3 DNA follows: TGTGCCAGCAGCTCCCTGGGCAGGGACACTGAAGCTTTCTTT.

The V gene is TRBV5-6, the J gene TRBJ1-5; D perhaps matches TRBD1 (5 bases). The CDR3 spans 15 residues. Between the trimmed V and J ends, which lost 4 bases and 2 bases, there was a span of 13 bases. In germline, CDR1 is SGHDT, CDR2 YYEEEE. CDR3 coding DNA: TGTGCCAGCAGCCCGATCGGGGGTCGCAATCAGCCCCAGCATTTT. Translation gives CASSPIGGRNQPQHF.

V gene TRBV28 combines with J gene TRBJ1-2; 11 bases are shared with TRBD1. Germline V gene sequence: CDR1 MDHEN, CDR2 SYDVKM. After removal of 4 bases from V and 5 bases from J, the junction contained 3 bases not matched to a gene. This CDR3 is built from 14 residues. The CDR3 DNA reads TGTGCCAGCAGTTCCGGGACAGGGGGGTATGGCTACACCTTC. Protein product: CASSSGTGGYGYTF.

This chain connects TRBV25-1 to TRBJ2-2; TRBD1 aligns across 7 bases. The CDR3 totals 14 residues. Germline CDR1 MGHDK, CDR2 SYGVNS. The ends lost 5 bases at V and 8 bases at J; junction bases unmatched: 8. For the CDR3, the DNA is TGTGCCAGCAGTTCGGGACAGCTAGGAGGGGAGCTGTTTTTT. Protein product: CASSSGQLGGELFF.

This chain connects TRBV6-5 to TRBJ1-2; 7 bases line up with TRBD1. Germline V CDR1 and CDR2: MNHEY, SVGAGI. The length of the CDR3 is 13 residues. V shed 6 bases, J shed 8 bases, and the junction held 9 bases outside the gene matches. CDR3 bases: TGTGCCAGCAGGGGTACAGGGGACGTAGGCTACACCTTC. This translates into CASRGTGDVGYTF.

The rearrangement links TRBV3-1 (or the pseudogene TRBV3-2) to TRBJ2-3; 9 nucleotides align to TRBD2. There are 17 residues in the CDR3. V was clipped by 1 base and J by 6 bases; unmatched bases: 11. CDR1 and CDR2 (germline): LGHDT, YNNKEL (reference sequence). The CDR3 loop reads CASSQVPAGGPQDTQYF. The CDR3 region has the DNA TGTGCCAGCAGCCAAGTCCCAGCGGGGGGCCCTCAGGATACGCAGTATTTT.

In its sample, this clone was seen once. The V and J genes are TRBV6-6 and TRBJ2-7, with 8 bases fitting TRBD2. The CDR3 has 14 residues. CDR1 and CDR2 from the germline V gene are MNHNY and SVGAGI (reference sequence). With V trimmed by 7 bases and J by 4 bases, 9 bases remained unmatched. The CDR3 coding sequence is TGTGCCAGCACCATAGCGGGGAGAGAATACGAGCAGTACTTC. It translates to CASTIAGREYEQYF.

The J gene is TRBJ2-3, the V gene TRBV29-1, with D hard to call. CDR1 is SQVTM, CDR2 ANQGSEA, per germline. This CDR3 spans 11 amino acids. Trimming took 7 bases from V and 5 from J, leaving 10 bases between them. CDR3 bases: TGCAGCGCTAGACTGGAAGATACGCAGTATTTT. The encoded protein is CSARLEDTQYF.

This chain connects TRBV6-5 to TRBJ2-3, with TRBD1 matching over 9 bases. Germline CDR1 MNHEY, CDR2 SVGAGI. The V segment lost 2 bases and the J segment 3 bases; nucleotides outside the gene matches: 3. This CDR3 region has 15 residues. CDR3 amino acids: CASSYRGQGTDTQYF. The CDR3 DNA is TGTGCCAGCAGTTACCGGGGACAGGGAACAGATACGCAGTATTTT.

This chain links TRBV28 with TRBJ2-1, with unresolved D. The germline V gene encodes CDR1 MDHEN and CDR2 SYDVKM. This CDR3 has 14 amino acids. Deletions cut 3 bases from V and 2 bases from J, with 8 bases between. This chain's CDR3 is CASSFGFTYNEQFF. In nucleotides, the CDR3 is TGTGCCAGCAGTTTCGGGTTTACCTACAATGAGCAGTTCTTC.

V gene TRBV18 combines with J gene TRBJ2-7, with a tentative D call TRBD2 (5 bases). Trimming removed 3 bases from V and 3 bases from J, with 12 bases in between. The length of the CDR3 is 14 residues. Germline loops: CDR1 KGHSH, CDR2 LQKENI. The CDR3 protein is CASSPPGLNYEQYF. DNA for the CDR3: TGTGCCAGCTCACCGCCGGGATTAAACTACGAGCAGTACTTC.

The J gene is TRBJ1-2, the V gene TRBV27; the D is unclear. Germline V gene sequence: CDR1 MNHEY, CDR2 SMNVEV (reference sequence). The CDR3 length is 13 residues. V lost 8 bases to trimming and J lost 5 bases, with 15 bases between them. CDR3 coding DNA: TGTGCCAGCCGGGTCAGTCACCTTTATGGCTACACCTTC. This gives the protein CASRVSHLYGYTF.

The chain uses TRBV6-6 and TRBJ2-2; 7 bases are a match to TRBD1. This CDR3 has 13 amino acids. J lost 4 bases, V lost 6 bases, and 2 bases had no gene match. Germline V gene data show CDR1 as MNHNY and CDR2 as SVGAGI (reference sequence). CDR3 nucleotide sequence: TGTGCCAGCAGAGGGACAGCCACCGGGGAGCTGTTTTTT. Encoded protein: CASRGTATGELFF.

The chain recombines TRBV7-2 with TRBJ2-3; possibly TRBD2 for D (5 bases). With 1 base removed from V and 1 base from J, the gap between germline ends came to 6 bases. Germline V gene lookup returns CDR1 SGHTA and CDR2 FQGNSA. The CDR3 runs 14 residues. The CDR3: CASSLGSGTDTQYF. CDR3 nucleotide sequence: TGTGCCAGCAGCTTAGGTAGCGGCACAGATACGCAGTATTTT.

The chain joins TRBV30 to TRBJ2-7; perhaps TRBD1 as D (6 bases). Germline CDR1 and CDR2: GTSNPN and SVGIG (reference sequence). Trimming removed 6 bases at V and 3 bases at J, with 9 bases between. The CDR3 is 11 residues long. CDR3 residues: CACLQGYEQYF. The CDR3 DNA reads as TGTGCCTGTTTACAGGGCTACGAGCAGTACTTC.